The TCR beta chain under discussion was sequenced for a study of cytomegalovirus exposure and HLA in healthy donors. The roughly 120-subject validation cohort, separate from the approximately 670-subject first cohort, included the donors. About this clone: Its antigen remains unidentified.

The CDR3 covers 14 residues. CDR1 and CDR2 (germline): MGHRA, YSYEKL. V was shortened by 2 bases and J by 0 bases, with 7 bases between the two germline ends. Sequenced by immunoSEQ multiplex PCR; TCRdb stores in-frame clones only, minus some. The sample records approximately 220,000 clones, around nine tenths being singletons. Study-wide points: Rare sequences made up most TCRs, while some public TCRs were found in many donors. Cytomegalovirus association was listed for under 200 TCR beta chains. In vitro data verified a few CMV-associated chains as specific for CMV antigens.

The chain couples TRBV4-1 to TRBJ1-1; no clear D gene. The specimen was PBMCs. The clonotype originates from a woman aged 18 to 35 in good health and CMV-seronegative. The CDR3 region has the DNA TGCGCCAGCAGCCAAAACAGCATGAACACTGAAGCTTTCTTT. Amino acid sequence: CASSQNSMNTEAFF.